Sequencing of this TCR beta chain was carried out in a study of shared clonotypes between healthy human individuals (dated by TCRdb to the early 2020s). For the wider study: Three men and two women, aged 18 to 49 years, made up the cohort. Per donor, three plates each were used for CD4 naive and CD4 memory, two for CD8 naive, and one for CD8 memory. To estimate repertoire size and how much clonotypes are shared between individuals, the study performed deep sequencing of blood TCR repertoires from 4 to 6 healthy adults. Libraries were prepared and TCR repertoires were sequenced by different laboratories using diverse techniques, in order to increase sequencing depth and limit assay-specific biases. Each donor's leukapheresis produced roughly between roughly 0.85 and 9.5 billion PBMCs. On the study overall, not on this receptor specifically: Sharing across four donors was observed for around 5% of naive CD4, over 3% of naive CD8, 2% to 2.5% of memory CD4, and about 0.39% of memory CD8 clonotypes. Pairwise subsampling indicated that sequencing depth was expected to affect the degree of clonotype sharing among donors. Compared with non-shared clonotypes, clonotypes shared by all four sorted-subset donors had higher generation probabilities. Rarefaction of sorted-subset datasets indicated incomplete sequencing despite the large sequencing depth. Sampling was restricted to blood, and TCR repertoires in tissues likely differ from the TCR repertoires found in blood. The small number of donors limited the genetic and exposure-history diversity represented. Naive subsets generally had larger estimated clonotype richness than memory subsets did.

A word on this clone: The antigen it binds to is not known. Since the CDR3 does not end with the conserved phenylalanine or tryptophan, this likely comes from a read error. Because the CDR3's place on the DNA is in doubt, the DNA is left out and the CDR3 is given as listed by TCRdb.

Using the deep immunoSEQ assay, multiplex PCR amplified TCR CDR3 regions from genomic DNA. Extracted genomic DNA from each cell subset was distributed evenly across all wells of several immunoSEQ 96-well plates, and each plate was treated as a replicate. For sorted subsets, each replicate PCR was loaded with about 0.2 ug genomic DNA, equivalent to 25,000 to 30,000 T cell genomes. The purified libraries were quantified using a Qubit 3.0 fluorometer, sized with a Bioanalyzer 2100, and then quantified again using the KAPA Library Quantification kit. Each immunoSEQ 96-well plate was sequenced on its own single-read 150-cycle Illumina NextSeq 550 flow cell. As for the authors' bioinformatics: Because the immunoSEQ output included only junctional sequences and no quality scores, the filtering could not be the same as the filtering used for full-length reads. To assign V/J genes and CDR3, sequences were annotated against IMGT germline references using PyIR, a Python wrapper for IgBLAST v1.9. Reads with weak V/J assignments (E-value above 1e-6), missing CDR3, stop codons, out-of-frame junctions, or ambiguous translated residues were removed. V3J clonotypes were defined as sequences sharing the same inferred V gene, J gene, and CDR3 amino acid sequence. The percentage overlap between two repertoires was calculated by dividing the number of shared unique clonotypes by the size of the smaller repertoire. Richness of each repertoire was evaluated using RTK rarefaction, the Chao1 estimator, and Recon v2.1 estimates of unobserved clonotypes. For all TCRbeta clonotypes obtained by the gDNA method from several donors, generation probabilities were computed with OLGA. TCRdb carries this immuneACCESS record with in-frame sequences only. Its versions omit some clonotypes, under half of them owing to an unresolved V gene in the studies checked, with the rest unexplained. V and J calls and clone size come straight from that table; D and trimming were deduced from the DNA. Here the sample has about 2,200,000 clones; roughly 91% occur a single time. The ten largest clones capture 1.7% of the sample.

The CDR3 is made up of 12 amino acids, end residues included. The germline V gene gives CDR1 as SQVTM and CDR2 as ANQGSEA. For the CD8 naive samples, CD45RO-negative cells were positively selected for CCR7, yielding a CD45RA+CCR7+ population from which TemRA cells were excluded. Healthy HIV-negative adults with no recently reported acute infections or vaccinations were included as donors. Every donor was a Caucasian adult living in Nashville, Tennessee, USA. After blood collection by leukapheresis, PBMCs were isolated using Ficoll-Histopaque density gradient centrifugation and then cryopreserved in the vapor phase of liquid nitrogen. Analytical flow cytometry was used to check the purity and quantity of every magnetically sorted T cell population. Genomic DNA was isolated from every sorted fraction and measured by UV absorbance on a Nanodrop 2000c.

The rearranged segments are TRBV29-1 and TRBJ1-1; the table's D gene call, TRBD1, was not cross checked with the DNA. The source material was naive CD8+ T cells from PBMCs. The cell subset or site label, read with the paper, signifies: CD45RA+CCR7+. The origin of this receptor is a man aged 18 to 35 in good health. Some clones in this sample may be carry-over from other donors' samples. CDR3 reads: CSAARSGTGPWY.